The 32 T cell receptor beta chains presented below share a single source sample, sequenced in a study of blood T cell repertoires in COVID-19. Generated by immunoSEQ multiplex PCR, the TCRdb table keeps only in-frame clones and is missing some. The data show about 310,000 clones, 90% seen once. The sequenced material came from peripheral blood. The receptors were gathered from a woman in her forties with COVID-19, enrolled during active disease.

The chain uses TRBV27 and TRBJ1-1; unclear D gene. The CDR3 extends over 12 amino acids. Germline CDR1 is MNHEY and CDR2 is SMNVEV (reference sequence). V was shortened by 1 base and J by 8 bases, with 8 bases between the two germline ends. Here the CDR3 reads CASSLFGREAFF. The DNA of the CDR3 is TGTGCCAGCAGTTTATTCGGCAGGGAAGCTTTCTTT.

The rearrangement joins TRBV19 to TRBJ2-7; 8 positions match TRBD1. The CDR3 runs 14 residues. Germline lookup yields CDR1 LNHDA and CDR2 SQIVND (reference sequence). With V trimmed by 10 bases and J by 3 bases, 11 bases remained unmatched. CDR3 region: CATRGTGPYYEQYF. The CDR3, as DNA: TGTGCCACCAGGGGGACAGGCCCATACTACGAGCAGTACTTC.

CDR3 sequence (DNA): TGTGCCAGCAGTGAGGGTAGCGGGATCCTCAGGGGCTACGAGCAGTACTTC. It specifies CASSEGSGILRGYEQYF. The V gene is TRBV25-1, the J gene TRBJ2-7, with 8 bases that match TRBD2. V lost 3 bases to trimming and J lost 3 bases; unmatched junction nucleotides: 13. The length of the CDR3 is 17 residues. Germline V lookup: CDR1 MGHDK, CDR2 SYGVNS.

V usage is TRBV6-4 and J usage is TRBJ2-1; D remains ambiguous. Trimming left V 4 bases short and J 7 bases short, with 17 bases between. Germline CDR1 MRHNA, CDR2 SNTAGT. CDR3 length equals 15 residues. CDR3 in amino acids: CASSVEYSSGNEQFF. The CDR3 DNA sequence: TGTGCCAGCAGTGTTGAGTATTCTAGTGGAAATGAGCAGTTCTTC.

The rearrangement uses TRBV7-3 and TRBJ2-5; TRBD1 aligns across 8 bases. In germline, CDR1 is SGHTA, CDR2 FQGTGA. Trimming cost V 0 bases and J 4 bases; bases outside gene matches: 4. This CDR3 has 15 amino acids. CDR3 coding DNA: TGTGCCAGCAGCTTAACCCCGGACAGGGCAGAGACCCAGTACTTC. Protein product: CASSLTPDRAETQYF. Using reference TRBV7-3 and TRBJ2-5 for the parts outside the CDR3, the full variable domain is GAGVSQTPSNKVTEKGKYVELRCDPISGHTALYWYRQSLGQGPEFLIYFQGTGAADDSGLPNDRFFAVRPEGSVSTLKIQRTERGDSAVYLCASSLTPDRAETQYFGPGTRLLVL.

The genes are TRBV4-3 and TRBJ2-1, with 10 bases lining up with TRBD2. The CDR3 spans 19 residues. CDR1 is LGHNA and CDR2 is YSLEER in the germline V gene. Germline trimming cut 1 base from V and 5 bases from J; bases unmatched to any gene: 14. CDR3 in DNA: TGCGCCAGCAGCCAAGGGACTGAGCGGGGGGGCCTTGTCAACAATGAGCAGTTCTTC. It is translated as CASSQGTERGGLVNNEQFF.

In its sample, this clone was seen once. This sequence joins TRBV29-1 and TRBJ2-1; D remains unclear. Per germline, CDR1 SQVTM and CDR2 ANQGSEA. Between the trimmed V and J ends, which lost 7 bases and 3 bases, there was a span of 13 bases. The CDR3 is 13 residues long. The CDR3 bases are TGCAGCGCCGAAAATAAGCTCTACAATGAGCAGTTCTTC. Translating gives CSAENKLYNEQFF.

This sequence joins TRBV20-1 and TRBJ1-6, with a possible D match to TRBD1 (6 bases). CDR3 size: 16 residues. Trimming left V 3 bases short and J 2 bases short, with 14 bases between. Germline V CDR1 and CDR2: DFQATT, SNEGSKA (reference sequence). CDR3 nucleotide sequence: TGCAGTGCTAGTCAGCAGGGGTGGCCCTATAATTCACCCCTCCACTTT. Encoded protein: CSASQQGWPYNSPLHF.

The chain recombines TRBV7-8 with TRBJ2-7; the D gene is possibly TRBD1 (6 bases). This CDR3 spans 14 amino acids. Trimming took off 1 base at V and 6 bases at J, with 13 bases between the two ends. Germline-derived CDR1 and CDR2 are SGHVS and FQNEAQ. The CDR3 loop is CASSLGNRDSEQYF. The CDR3 DNA is TGTGCCAGCAGCTTAGGTAACAGGGATAGCGAGCAGTACTTC.

The chain couples TRBV3-1 (or the pseudogene TRBV3-2) to TRBJ2-7; a weak D match, TRBD1 (6 bases). The CDR3 runs to 14 residues. Germline V gives CDR1 LGHDT, CDR2 YNNKEL (reference sequence). V lost 7 bases and J lost 7, with 20 bases in between. CDR3 region: CASKTGTSPSEQYF. The CDR3 region has the DNA TGTGCCAGCAAAACAGGGACCTCACCGTCTGAGCAGTACTTC.

The rearrangement joins TRBV27 to TRBJ2-1; tentative D call: TRBD2 (5 bases). Germline V lookup: CDR1 MNHEY, CDR2 SMNVEV (reference sequence). The CDR3 has 13 residues. Trimming removed 6 bases at V and 8 bases at J, with 14 bases between. Here the CDR3 reads CASSGGRPDEQFF. CDR3 DNA: TGTGCCAGCAGCGGAGGTCGCCCGGATGAGCAGTTCTTC.

This chain joins TRBV27 and TRBJ2-3, with a possible D match to TRBD2 (5 bases). Trimming removed 1 base at V and 2 bases at J, with 10 bases between. Per germline, CDR1 MNHEY and CDR2 SMNVEV (reference sequence). The CDR3 spans 15 residues. The CDR3: CASSLFRRATDTQYF. In DNA, the CDR3 is TGTGCCAGCAGTTTATTTAGGCGGGCCACAGATACGCAGTATTTT.

The V call is TRBV6-5, the J call TRBJ1-1, with 11 bases that match TRBD1. The CDR3 is 15 residues long. Trimming cost V 10 bases and J 0 bases; bases outside gene matches: 7. The V gene's germline CDR1 is MNHEY and CDR2 SVGAGI. Here the CDR3 DNA reads TGTGCCACCACGGACAGGGGGCGAGTGAACACTGAAGCTTTCTTT. This gives the protein CATTDRGRVNTEAFF.

V and J are TRBV5-1 and TRBJ2-7; 16 nucleotides line up with TRBD2. The germline V gene has CDR1 SGHRS and CDR2 YFSETQ. CDR3 length: 18 residues. V lost 6 bases and J lost 6; bases outside the gene matches: 15. This chain's CDR3 is CASTPPGTSGRALTEQYF. The CDR3, as DNA: TGCGCCAGCACCCCGCCCGGGACTAGCGGGAGGGCTCTTACCGAGCAGTACTTC.

The chain employs TRBV5-1 and TRBJ2-3; D perhaps matches TRBD1 (6 bases). V shed 0 bases and J shed 4 bases, with 12 bases lying between them. The CDR3 loop spans 15 amino acids. Germline V CDR1 and CDR2: SGHRS, YFSETQ. CDR3 residues: CASSLVTGSSDTQYF. As DNA, the CDR3 is TGCGCCAGCAGCTTGGTAACAGGGAGCTCAGATACGCAGTATTTT.

The V gene is TRBV2, the J gene TRBJ1-2; 9 bases are a match to TRBD1. Germline CDR1 SNHLY, CDR2 FYNNEI. This CDR3 is 21 amino acids long. V lost 4 bases, J lost 2 bases, and 23 bases stayed unmatched. The CDR3 DNA follows: TGTGCCAGCAGTGGCCCCCGCGTTAAAGGGGGGACAGGGAAGTTCAACTATGGCTACACCTTC. Encoded protein: CASSGPRVKGGTGKFNYGYTF.

The rearrangement joins TRBV15 to TRBJ1-1; 11 bases are shared with TRBD1. There are 18 residues in the CDR3. The V gene end was trimmed by 5 bases and the J gene end by 5 bases; junction bases not matched to a gene: 16. Germline V gives CDR1 LNHNV, CDR2 YYDKDF (reference sequence). The CDR3 region is CATSVGLGQGAPRTEAFF. The CDR3 DNA sequence: TGTGCCACCAGCGTGGGCTTAGGACAGGGGGCGCCGAGAACTGAAGCTTTCTTT.

The V gene is TRBV2, the J gene TRBJ1-2; D not certain. This CDR3 has 13 amino acids. Germline V gives CDR1 SNHLY, CDR2 FYNNEI. V lost 5 bases and J lost 4, with 11 bases in between. The CDR3 DNA follows: TGTGCCAGCAGTCCTGATCTAGGCTATGGCTACACCTTC. Its translation: CASSPDLGYGYTF.

V and J are TRBV6-2 or TRBV6-3 and TRBJ1-6, with D perhaps TRBD1 (6 bases). CDR3 length equals 14 residues. CDR1 and CDR2 (germline): MNHEY, SVGEGT. Trimming took 6 bases from V and 7 from J, leaving 13 bases between them. As DNA, the CDR3 is TGTGCCAGCAGACCTTGGACAGTCAATTCACCCCTCCACTTT. Its protein is CASRPWTVNSPLHF.

V and J are TRBV3-1 (or the pseudogene TRBV3-2) and TRBJ2-1; 7 bases map to TRBD2. The CDR3 totals 14 residues. Germline trimming cut 1 base from V and 10 bases from J; bases unmatched to any gene: 7. Germline loops: CDR1 LGHDT, CDR2 YNNKEL (reference sequence). As DNA, the CDR3 is TGTGCCAGCAGCCAAGTGGGGGGGGTGGGCGAGCAGTTCTTC. Its protein is CASSQVGGVGEQFF.

On this clone itself: Other nucleotide sequences in the sample specify the same CDR3. V usage is TRBV18 and J usage is TRBJ1-5, with 7 bases identical to TRBD1. Germline CDR1 and CDR2: KGHSH and LQKENI. Germline trimming cut 3 bases from V and 5 bases from J; bases unmatched to any gene: 4. This CDR3 comprises 14 residues. CDR3 sequence (DNA): TGTGCCAGCTCACCGGGAACAGGGGATCAGCCCCAGCATTTT. Its protein product is CASSPGTGDQPQHF.

The chain has TRBV5-1 and TRBJ1-6, with 7 nucleotides matching TRBD1. The germline gives CDR1 SGHRS, CDR2 YFSETQ. Losses at the gene ends were 1 base for V and 6 bases for J; bases not matched to a gene: 4. This CDR3 has 15 amino acids. Here the CDR3 reads CASSLQGDGNSPLHF. CDR3 nucleotide sequence: TGCGCCAGCAGCTTGCAGGGGGACGGTAATTCACCCCTCCACTTT.

The V call is TRBV27, the J call TRBJ2-7; D is possibly TRBD1 (6 bases). CDR3 length equals 14 residues. Trimming left V 7 bases short and J 5 bases short, with 18 bases between. Germline CDR1 is MNHEY and CDR2 is SMNVEV (reference sequence). The CDR3 DNA is TGTGCCAGCAAAACCCTGGACAGCATCAACGAGCAGTACTTC. This sequence encodes CASKTLDSINEQYF.

The V call is TRBV7-9, the J call TRBJ1-4, with D possibly matching TRBD1 (6 bases). Germline lookup yields CDR1 SEHNR and CDR2 FQNEAQ (reference sequence). The CDR3 has 17 amino acids. Trimming cost V 4 bases and J 8 bases, with 23 bases left between them. CDR3 loop: CASSSDPRGGEGEKLFF. CDR3 coding DNA: TGTGCCAGCAGCTCTGATCCTCGGGGGGGCGAAGGGGAAAAACTGTTTTTT.

This sequence joins TRBV11-2 and TRBJ2-3; 11 bases are a match to TRBD2. CDR1 and CDR2 (germline): SGHAT, FQNNGV. V dropped 5 bases and J dropped 7; count of bases not matched to a gene: 17. The CDR3 spans 18 residues. As DNA, the CDR3 is TGTGCCAGCAGCCTCACCGGGACTAGCGGCTCGGGGGGGTATACGCAGTATTTT. Translated: CASSLTGTSGSGGYTQYF.

The CDR3 is CAIGQGMDSPLHF. The CDR3, as DNA: TGTGCCATCGGACAGGGGATGGATTCACCCCTCCACTTT. V and J are TRBV10-3 and TRBJ1-6, with 9 bases fitting TRBD1. The CDR3 length is 13 residues. CDR1 and CDR2 (germline): ENHRY, SYGVKD. V lost 8 bases and J lost 8; bases outside the gene matches: 4.

This clone was seen only a few times. V is TRBV10-3 and J is TRBJ2-1, with 10 bases matching TRBD2. Trimming removed 8 bases from V and 7 bases from J; junction bases left unmatched: 5. This CDR3 region has 13 residues. Germline V gene sequence: CDR1 ENHRY, CDR2 SYGVKD. The CDR3 DNA reads TGTGCCATCCTAGCGGGAGAGAGGAATGAGCAGTTCTTC. This sequence encodes CAILAGERNEQFF.

CDR3 in amino acids: CASSPGLAGGQETQYF. The CDR3 nucleotides read TGTGCCAGCAGCCCTGGACTAGCGGGAGGGCAAGAGACCCAGTACTTC. The V gene is TRBV3-1 (or the pseudogene TRBV3-2), the J gene TRBJ2-5; 15 bases are shared with TRBD2. The CDR3 has 16 amino acids. Trimming removed 4 bases from V and 2 bases from J; junction bases left unmatched: 2. Germline-derived CDR1 and CDR2 are LGHDT and YNNKEL (reference sequence).

V usage is TRBV11-2 and J usage is TRBJ2-7; possible D gene TRBD2, 7 bases. This CDR3 has 13 residues. The germline gives CDR1 SGHAT, CDR2 FQNNGV. V lost 11 bases, J lost 5 bases, and 19 bases lay in between. The CDR3 bases are TGTGCCTGCGAAGGGGGGGGGAGACACGAGCAGTACTTC. Its translation is CACEGGGRHEQYF.

V usage is TRBV12-3 or TRBV12-4 and J usage is TRBJ1-5, with D tentatively TRBD1 (5 bases). The CDR3 runs 11 residues. V was shortened by 5 bases and J by 11 bases, with 10 bases between the two germline ends. The CDR3 DNA is TGTGCCAGCAGTACAGGATCGGCCCAGCATTTT. This codes for CASSTGSAQHF.

This chain uses TRBV6-1 with TRBJ1-5, with 9 bases fitting TRBD1. Germline V lookup: CDR1 MNHNS, CDR2 SASEGT. V was clipped by 3 bases and J by 3 bases; unmatched bases: 3. The CDR3 sequence is 15 residues long. The CDR3 DNA sequence: TGTGCCAGCAGTGAGTGGGACAGGGTCAATCAGCCCCAGCATTTT. Translation: CASSEWDRVNQPQHF.

About this clone itself: Compared with germline, one end of the junction differs, possibly owing to a read error. The chain recombines TRBV27 with TRBJ2-7; unclear D gene. The CDR3 runs to 13 residues. The V gene's germline CDR1 is MNHEY and CDR2 SMNVEV (reference sequence). CDR3 nucleotides: TGTGCCAGCGGTTTTGCTACGACCTACGAGCAGTACTTC. Amino acid sequence: CASGFATTYEQYF.